This T cell receptor beta chain was recorded in a study of shared clonotypes between healthy human individuals. V gave up 4 bases and J gave up 6 bases, with 13 bases separating them. This CDR3 is built from 13 residues. Germline V gene lookup returns CDR1 KGHSH and CDR2 LQKENI. Generated by immunoSEQ multiplex PCR, the TCRdb table keeps only in-frame clones and is missing some. The table has approximately 740,000 clones, about 74% seen once. Sequenced input: memory CD4+ T cells sorted from blood. Indicated subset: CD45RA-negative fraction. V is TRBV18 and J is TRBJ2-7; D may be TRBD1 (6 bases). The TCR sequence derives from a woman aged 25 to 39 in good health. The CDR3 sequence: CASSRPTGSEQYF. CDR3 in DNA: TGTGCCAGCTCACGTCCTACAGGGAGCGAGCAGTACTTC.